This is a list of T cell receptor beta chains from one sample in a study of blood T cell repertoires in COVID-19. Profiled with immunoSEQ multiplex PCR; TCRdb holds only in-frame clones, not every one. This table has about 440,000 clones, 70% to 90% appearing once. Sequences were obtained from PBMCs or T cells enriched from blood (not recorded which). These receptors all stem from a woman aged 18-29 years with acute COVID-19. Both conserved end residues are part of each CDR3. The D gene is left open where the match is weak. Clone sizes are given selectively: once, few, many, or a class where the clone is expanded.

-	TRBD1	TRBV6-5	TRBJ2-5	CASSYWTGRGKTQYF	TGTGCCAGCAGTTACTGGACAGGGCGCGGAAAGACCCAGTACTTC
-	-	TRBV29-1	TRBJ1-2	CSVDQRYNYGYTF	TGCAGCGTTGACCAACGCTATAACTATGGCTACACCTTC
once	-	TRBV11-2	TRBJ1-3	CASSLAVTGNTIYF	TGTGCCAGCAGCTTGGCTGTGACTGGAAACACCATATATTTT
-	TRBD1	TRBV19	TRBJ2-2	CASSPGDRGTGELFF	TGTGCCAGTAGTCCAGGGGACAGGGGCACCGGGGAGCTGTTTTTT
-	TRBD1	TRBV7-2	TRBJ1-1	CASSTQGISNTEAFF	TGTGCCAGCAGCACACAGGGGATTTCGAACACTGAAGCTTTCTTT
-	TRBD1	TRBV30	TRBJ2-7	CAWRPIGQGNWYEQYF	TGTGCCTGGAGACCGATCGGACAGGGAAATTGGTACGAGCAGTACTTC
-	-	TRBV6-5	TRBJ1-5	CASGSGSTDQPQHF	TGTGCCAGCGGTTCAGGGTCAACGGATCAGCCCCAGCATTTT
-	TRBD1	TRBV10-3	TRBJ2-5	CAISDRDRVGETQYF	TGTGCCATCAGTGACCGTGACAGGGTGGGAGAGACCCAGTACTTC
few	TRBD1	TRBV5-1	TRBJ2-2	CASSQGDRDGTGELFF	TGCGCCAGCAGCCAAGGGGACAGGGACGGCACCGGGGAGCTGTTTTTT
-	TRBD2	TRBV5-4	TRBJ2-1	CASSPGLAGGTYNEQFF	TGTGCCAGCAGCCCGGGACTAGCGGGGGGAACCTACAATGAGCAGTTCTTC
-	TRBD1	TRBV5-4	TRBJ2-2	CASRMRQGSGHTGELFF	TGTGCCAGCAGGATGAGACAGGGGAGCGGGCACACCGGGGAGCTGTTTTTT
-	TRBD2	TRBV27	TRBJ2-3	CASSWTSGAPSTDTQYF	TGTGCCAGCAGCTGGACTAGCGGGGCCCCTAGCACAGATACGCAGTATTTT
-	TRBD2	TRBV5-5	TRBJ2-1	CASSLEGTSPSSYNEQFF	TGTGCCAGCAGCTTGGAAGGGACTAGCCCTAGCTCCTACAATGAGCAGTTCTTC
-	TRBD1	TRBV6-5	TRBJ1-3	CASRRDRAAGNTIYF	TGTGCCAGCAGAAGGGACAGGGCGGCTGGAAACACCATATATTTT
-	-	TRBV27	TRBJ1-4	CASRSQGYWEKLFF	TGTGCCAGCAGATCCCAGGGATATTGGGAAAAACTGTTTTTT
-	-	TRBV30	TRBJ2-7	CAWSVQGGLYEQYF	TGTGCCTGGAGTGTACAGGGAGGGCTCTACGAGCAGTACTTC
once	TRBD2	TRBV28	TRBJ2-7	CASSGTSGSWYEQYF	TGTGCCAGCAGCGGGACTAGCGGGAGTTGGTACGAGCAGTACTTC
-	TRBD2	TRBV11-2	TRBJ2-1	CASSTPLAGGITYNEQFF	TGTGCCAGCAGCACACCCCTAGCGGGAGGGATAACCTACAATGAGCAGTTCTTC
few	TRBD2	TRBV9	TRBJ2-5	CASSVGSGRGQETQYF	TGTGCCAGCAGCGTAGGTAGCGGGAGAGGGCAAGAGACCCAGTACTTC
once	-	TRBV7-2	TRBJ1-1	CASSLRIGGENTEAFF	TGTGCCAGCAGCTTGCGAATCGGGGGGGAGAACACTGAAGCTTTCTTT
-	TRBD1	TRBV14	TRBJ2-6	CASSPGTGRYGANVLTF	TGTGCCAGCAGCCCCGGGACAGGGCGTTATGGGGCCAACGTCCTGACTTTC
-	TRBD2	TRBV10-2	TRBJ2-3	CASSESRPGTSGRTTDTQYF	TGCGCCAGCAGTGAGTCGCGCCCCGGGACTAGCGGAAGAACCACAGATACGCAGTATTTT
-	-	TRBV4-2	TRBJ1-1	CASRRSTNTEAFF	TGTGCCAGCAGGCGGTCCACCAACACTGAAGCTTTCTTT
-	TRBD2	TRBV28	TRBJ2-5	CASSSLSGGKETQYF	TGTGCCAGCAGCTCCCTCAGCGGGGGCAAAGAGACCCAGTACTTC
-	TRBD1	TRBV9	TRBJ1-2	CASSVVGQGAPYGYTF	TGTGCCAGCAGCGTAGTAGGACAGGGTGCCCCCTATGGCTACACCTTC
-	-	TRBV6-5	TRBJ2-2	CASSLSYPGELFF	TGTGCCAGCAGCCTTAGCTACCCCGGGGAGCTGTTTTTT
-	-	TRBV5-4	TRBJ2-1	CASSPGETYNEQFF	TGTGCCAGCAGCCCAGGGGAGACCTACAATGAGCAGTTCTTC
-	TRBD2	TRBV6-5	TRBJ2-3	CASSYGGGTDTQYF	TGTGCCAGCAGTTACGGGGGGGGCACAGATACGCAGTATTTT
-	TRBD1	TRBV3-1/TRBV3-2	TRBJ2-7	CASSLDRGGYEQYF	TGTGCCAGCAGCCTGGACAGGGGAGGTTACGAGCAGTACTTC
-	TRBD2	TRBV14	TRBJ2-3	CASSLLAGGQNTDTQYF	TGTGCCAGCAGCCTACTAGCGGGAGGCCAAAACACAGATACGCAGTATTTT
-	TRBD2	TRBV9	TRBJ2-5	CASSVVGLAGGETQYF	TGTGCCAGCAGCGTAGTGGGACTAGCGGGGGGGGAGACCCAGTACTTC
few	TRBD2	TRBV6-2/TRBV6-3	TRBJ2-1	CASIPAGAYNEQFF	TGTGCCAGCATCCCAGCGGGAGCCTACAATGAGCAGTTCTTC
-	TRBD2	TRBV28	TRBJ2-4	CASSLAGTSGATHIQYF	TGTGCCAGCAGTTTAGCCGGGACTAGCGGAGCCACCCACATTCAGTACTTC
-	TRBD1	TRBV6-5	TRBJ1-6	CASRFGQANSPLHF	TGTGCCAGCAGATTTGGACAGGCCAATTCACCCCTCCACTTT
-	-	TRBV21-1	TRBJ2-1	CASLPEGEQFF	TGTGCCAGCCTCCCTGAGGGAGAGCAGTTCTTC
-	TRBD1	TRBV5-6	TRBJ1-2	CASRLTGDYGYTF	TGTGCCAGCAGGTTGACAGGGGACTATGGCTACACCTTC
-	-	TRBV9	TRBJ2-3	CASSGPSSTSTDTQYF	TGTGCCAGCAGCGGACCGTCTAGCACGAGCACAGATACGCAGTATTTT
-	-	TRBV2	TRBJ1-1	CANTRVLNTEAFF	TGTGCCAACACTAGGGTACTGAACACTGAAGCTTTCTTT
once	-	TRBV3-1/TRBV3-2	TRBJ1-5	CASSQSGVQPQHF	TGTGCCAGCAGCCAATCCGGGGTGCAGCCCCAGCATTTT
-	TRBD1	TRBV3-1/TRBV3-2	TRBJ2-3	CASSHGQGTDTQYF	TGTGCCAGCAGCCACGGACAGGGAACAGATACGCAGTATTTT
-	TRBD2	TRBV11-2	TRBJ2-7	CASSSLPGLGYEQYF	TGTGCCAGCAGCTCATTACCCGGACTAGGCTACGAGCAGTACTTC
-	-	TRBV7-9	TRBJ1-1	CASSLAALNTEAFF	TGTGCCAGCAGCTTAGCGGCCCTGAACACTGAAGCTTTCTTT
-	TRBD1	TRBV9	TRBJ1-1	CASSAGTGTEAFF	TGTGCCAGCAGCGCTGGGACAGGCACTGAAGCTTTCTTT
-	TRBD2	TRBV27	TRBJ2-7	CASSFTGGRYEQYF	TGTGCCAGCAGTTTCACGGGAGGGAGATACGAGCAGTACTTC
-	-	TRBV3-1/TRBV3-2	TRBJ2-2	CASSQDQGGLFF	TGTGCCAGCAGCCAAGACCAAGGGGGGCTGTTTTTT
-	-	TRBV19	TRBJ2-2	CASRMAGADTGELFF	TGTGCCAGTAGAATGGCGGGGGCCGACACCGGGGAGCTGTTTTTT
few	-	TRBV12-3/TRBV12-4	TRBJ1-1	CASSLTVAEAFF	TGTGCCAGCAGTCTAACGGTCGCTGAAGCTTTCTTT
-	TRBD2	TRBV12-5	TRBJ2-5	CASAIGSGKGETQYF	TGTGCTAGTGCCATAGGAAGCGGGAAAGGAGAGACCCAGTACTTC
-	-	TRBV28	TRBJ2-1	CASSFVFLDYQRTNEQFF	TGTGCCAGCAGTTTTGTCTTTTTGGACTATCAGCGAACGAATGAGCAGTTCTTC
-	TRBD2	TRBV4-2	TRBJ2-5	CASSHDGTSVETQYF	TGTGCCAGCAGCCATGATGGGACTAGCGTGGAGACCCAGTACTTC
-	-	TRBV4-2	TRBJ2-1	CASSQAPGVQGNEQFF	TGTGCCAGCAGCCAAGCCCCGGGAGTACAAGGTAATGAGCAGTTCTTC
-	-	TRBV6-6	TRBJ1-3	CASIGDSTGNTIYF	TGTGCCAGCATCGGGGATTCAACTGGAAACACCATATATTTT